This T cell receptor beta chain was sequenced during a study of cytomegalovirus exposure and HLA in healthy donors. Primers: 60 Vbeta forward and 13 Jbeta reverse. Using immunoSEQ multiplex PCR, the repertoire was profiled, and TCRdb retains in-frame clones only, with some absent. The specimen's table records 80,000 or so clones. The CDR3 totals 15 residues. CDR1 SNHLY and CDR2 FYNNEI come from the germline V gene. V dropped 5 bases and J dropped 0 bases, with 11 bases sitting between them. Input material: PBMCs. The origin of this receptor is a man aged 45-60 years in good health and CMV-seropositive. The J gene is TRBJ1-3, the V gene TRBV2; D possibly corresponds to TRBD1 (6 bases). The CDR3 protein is CASSSRGYSGNTIYF. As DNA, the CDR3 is TGTGCCAGCAGTTCCAGGGGTTACTCTGGAAACACCATATATTTT.